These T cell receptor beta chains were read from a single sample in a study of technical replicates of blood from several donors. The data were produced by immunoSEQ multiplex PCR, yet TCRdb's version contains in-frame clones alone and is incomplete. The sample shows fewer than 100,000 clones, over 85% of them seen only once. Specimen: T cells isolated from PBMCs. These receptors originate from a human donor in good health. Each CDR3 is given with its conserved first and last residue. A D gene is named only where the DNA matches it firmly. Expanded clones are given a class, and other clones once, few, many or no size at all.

CASSSDSGVTYNEQFF	TGTGCCAGCAGCTCCGACTCAGGGGTTACGTACAATGAGCAGTTCTTC	-	16	-	TRBV7-2	TRBJ2-1
CASTGTSGKVYEQYF	TGTGCCAGCACCGGGACTAGCGGGAAAGTCTACGAGCAGTACTTC	TRBD2	15	-	TRBV11-1	TRBJ2-7
CASSVGTGLNNEQFF	TGTGCCAGCAGCGTAGGGACAGGGTTGAACAATGAGCAGTTCTTC	TRBD1	15	once	TRBV9	TRBJ2-1
CASSFGVGEQYF	TGTGCCAGCAGTTTCGGGGTGGGGGAGCAGTACTTC	-	12	-	TRBV27	TRBJ2-7
CASKSRQNTEAFF	TGTGCCAGCAAAAGCAGACAGAACACTGAAGCTTTCTTT	-	13	-	TRBV7-3	TRBJ1-1
CASSMGQGRRYEQYF	TGTGCCAGTAGTATGGGACAGGGGAGACGGTACGAGCAGTACTTC	TRBD1	15	-	TRBV19	TRBJ2-7
CASSIPFTGGSRDTQYF	TGTGCCAGCAGCATACCCTTTACGGGAGGGTCCAGAGATACGCAGTATTTT	-	17	-	TRBV21-1	TRBJ2-3
CASSELGGFYEQYF	TGTGCCAGCAGTGAGTTGGGGGGGTTCTACGAGCAGTACTTC	TRBD2	14	-	TRBV6-1	TRBJ2-7
CASSLAGGSGNTIYF	TGTGCCAGCAGCTTAGCGGGGGGCTCTGGAAACACCATATATTTT	-	15	-	TRBV11-2	TRBJ1-3
CASRLPGQGRSYEQYF	TGTGCCAGCAGGCTTCCGGGACAGGGTAGGTCCTACGAGCAGTACTTC	TRBD1	16	-	TRBV28	TRBJ2-7
CASSYGTGNKNTEAFF	TGTGCCAGCAGTTACGGGACAGGGAATAAGAACACTGAAGCTTTCTTT	TRBD1	16	-	TRBV6-5	TRBJ1-1
CAWGQGRSEKLFF	TGTGCCTGGGGTCAGGGCAGAAGTGAAAAACTGTTTTTT	-	13	-	TRBV30	TRBJ1-4
CASSTDPGLAYNEQFF	TGTGCCAGCAGCACTGACCCGGGACTAGCGTACAATGAGCAGTTCTTC	TRBD2	16	-	TRBV28	TRBJ2-1
CARVPGGKRNQPQHF	TGTGCCAGGGTGCCAGGGGGCAAACGCAATCAGCCCCAGCATTTT	TRBD1	15	-	TRBV6-4	TRBJ1-5
CASSEGNLRIKLFF	TGTGCCAGCAGCGAGGGGAACCTTAGGATTAAACTGTTTTTT	-	14	-	TRBV9	TRBJ1-4
CASSPGLEVTQYF	TGTGCCAGCAGCCCGGGACTAGAAGTTACGCAGTATTTT	TRBD2	13	-	TRBV7-2	TRBJ2-3